This T cell receptor beta chain was identified in a study of tumor-infiltrating lymphocytes in primary liver carcinoma. Study-level points and caveats: The study used bulk unsorted samples and so did not compare CD4+ and CD8+ repertoires. Relative to blood, tumors carried a significantly larger fraction of the repertoire in their top 250 clones (p = 0.039).

Germline V gene sequence: CDR1 PRHDT, CDR2 FYEKMQ (reference sequence). This CDR3 has 12 amino acids. As for this clonotype: Its antigen is still unknown. Compared with germline, one end of the junction differs, possibly owing to a read error.

Synthesis of TCR beta cDNA was carried out from 500 ng total RNA with a constant-region primer. Researchers made the TCR beta libraries by running three nested multiplex PCR rounds with slightly modified ARM-PCR. A C-beta reverse primer was combined with TRBV1-TRBV30 forward primers in the first two PCR rounds, and each round had about 10 cycles. MiXCR, applied by TCRdb to the multiplex PCR reads, yields one record per CDR3 protein. This table has a few hundred thousand distinct CDR3 sequences, 58% appearing once. RNA isolated from unsorted whole blood supplied the blood RNA, with germline DNA also extracted.

The source is a woman in her 30s with primary liver carcinoma and hepatitis B virus infection. This sequence joins TRBV13 and TRBJ2-2; D gene unclear. The sequencing sample was made of peripheral blood. The CDR3 is CANSYRSGELFF. In nucleotides, the CDR3 is TGTGCCAACAGTTATAGATCCGGAGAGCTGTTTTTT. The variable domain in full, completed from reference TRBV13 and TRBJ2-2, reads AAGVIQSPRHLIKEKRETATLKCYPIPRHDTVYWYQQGPGQDPQFLISFYEKMQSDKGSIPDRFSAQQFSDYHSELNMSSLELGDSALYFCANSYRSGELFFGEGSRLTVL.